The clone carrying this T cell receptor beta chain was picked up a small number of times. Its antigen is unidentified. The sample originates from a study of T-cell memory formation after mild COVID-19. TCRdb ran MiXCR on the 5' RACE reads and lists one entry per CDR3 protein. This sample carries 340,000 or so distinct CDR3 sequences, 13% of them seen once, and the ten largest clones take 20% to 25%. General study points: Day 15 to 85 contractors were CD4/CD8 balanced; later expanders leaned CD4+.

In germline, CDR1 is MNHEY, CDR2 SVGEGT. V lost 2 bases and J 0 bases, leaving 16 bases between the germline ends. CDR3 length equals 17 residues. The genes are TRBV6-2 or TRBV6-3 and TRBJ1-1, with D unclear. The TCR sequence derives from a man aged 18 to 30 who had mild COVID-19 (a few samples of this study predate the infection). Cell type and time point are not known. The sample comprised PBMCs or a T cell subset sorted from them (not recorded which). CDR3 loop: CASSYVSGDGVNTEAFF. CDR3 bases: TGTGCCAGCAGTTACGTCTCGGGAGATGGAGTGAACACTGAAGCTTTCTTT.